One and the same sample provided the 23 T cell receptor beta chains below, sequenced in a study of OX40 agonist ivuxolimab in advanced cancers. Here immunoSEQ multiplex PCR was the method, and the copy in TCRdb shows in-frame clones only, minus some. The table shows 74,000 or so clones, with around nine tenths occurring only once. The sample in question was CD4+ or CD8+ T cells sorted from blood, obtained in a trial of the OX40 agonist ivuxolimab. The receptors here all came from an adult with an advanced solid tumor such as melanoma, head and neck, liver or kidney cancer.

The chain joins TRBV10-3 to TRBJ1-1; D uncertain. Trimming took 0 bases from V and 0 from J, leaving 5 bases between them. Germline-derived CDR1 and CDR2 are ENHRY and SYGVKD. The CDR3 is 14 amino acids. CDR3 nucleotides: TGTGCCATCAGTGAGTCGTTATTGAACACTGAAGCTTTCTTT. This sequence encodes CAISESLLNTEAFF.

V is TRBV7-9 and J is TRBJ2-3; 9 bases match TRBD2. V shed 7 bases and J 4 bases; nucleotides not matched to a gene: 6. The germline CDR1 and CDR2 sequences are SEHNR and FQNEAQ (reference sequence). This CDR3 spans 14 amino acids. CDR3 in amino acids: CASTRAGGSDTQYF. The CDR3 nucleotides are TGTGCCAGCACCCGAGCGGGGGGTTCAGATACGCAGTATTTT.

The rearrangement links TRBV19 to TRBJ2-2, with 8 bases lining up with TRBD1. V lost 6 bases to trimming and J lost 3 bases; unmatched junction nucleotides: 6. CDR3 length equals 15 residues. Looked up from germline, CDR1 is LNHDA and CDR2 is SQIVND (reference sequence). CDR3 in amino acids: CASSQGTGYTGELFF. As DNA, the CDR3 is TGTGCCAGTAGCCAAGGGACAGGTTACACCGGGGAGCTGTTTTTT. Drawing the rest from reference TRBV19 and TRBJ2-2, the complete variable domain is DGGITQSPKYLFRKEGQNVTLSCEQNLNHDAMYWYRQDPGQGLRLIYYSQIVNDFQKGDIAEGYSVSREKKESFPLTVTSAQKNPTAFYLCASSQGTGYTGELFFGEGSRLTVL.

The chain uses TRBV5-1 and TRBJ2-5; D may be TRBD2 (6 bases). The CDR3 sequence is 14 residues long. Trimming took 0 bases from V and 5 from J, leaving 11 bases between them. The germline CDR1 and CDR2 sequences are SGHRS and YFSETQ. The CDR3 bases are TGCGCCAGCAGCTTGGCCTGGGGGGTGGAGACCCAGTACTTC. Encoded protein: CASSLAWGVETQYF.

This sequence joins TRBV28 and TRBJ1-6; tentative D call: TRBD1 (5 bases). This CDR3 is built from 15 residues. The V end was cut by 5 bases, the J end by 5 bases, with 13 bases between. Germline CDR1 MDHEN, CDR2 SYDVKM. The chain's CDR3 is CASSPRDGDNSPLHF. CDR3 bases: TGTGCCAGCAGTCCTAGGGACGGTGATAATTCACCCCTCCACTTT.

This CDR3 is CASSAMKGGVSSYEQYF. CDR3 nucleotide sequence: TGTGCCAGCAGCGCCATGAAGGGGGGGGTGAGCTCCTACGAGCAGTACTTC. The chain uses TRBV5-4 and TRBJ2-7; tentatively, D is TRBD2 (7 bases). The germline V gene encodes CDR1 SGHNT and CDR2 YYREEE (reference sequence). The CDR3 has 17 residues. Trimming removed 4 bases from V and 0 bases from J, with 20 bases in between.

This rearrangement joins TRBV11-2 to TRBJ1-2, with no clear D. Looked up from germline, CDR1 is SGHAT and CDR2 is FQNNGV. The ends were cut back, 2 bases at V and 8 bases at J, with 9 bases in the middle. The CDR3 sequence is 12 residues long. The CDR3 protein is CASSLRASGYTF. CDR3 nucleotide sequence: TGTGCCAGCAGCTTAAGGGCCAGCGGCTACACCTTC.

This rearrangement joins TRBV7-8 to TRBJ1-5; D is unresolved. The CDR3 is 15 residues long. CDR1 SGHVS and CDR2 FQNEAQ come from the germline V gene. V dropped 3 bases and J dropped 0 bases, with 9 bases sitting between them. The DNA for the CDR3 is TGTGCCAGCAGCTTTAGCACGGATAGCAATCAGCCCCAGCATTTT. Translating it yields CASSFSTDSNQPQHF.

This chain connects TRBV10-2 to TRBJ2-7; 7 bases align to TRBD1. Unmatched junction bases numbered 5, after V lost 6 bases and J lost 0 bases. This CDR3 is 14 amino acids long. The V gene's germline CDR1 is WSHSY and CDR2 SAAADI. The CDR3 sequence: CASRQGRLSYEQYF. CDR3 in DNA: TGCGCCAGCAGACAGGGGCGTCTCTCCTACGAGCAGTACTTC.

V and J are TRBV4-2 and TRBJ1-6, with 8 bases identical to TRBD1. The CDR3 runs 16 residues. CDR1 is LGHNA, CDR2 YNFKEQ, per germline. V lost 0 bases, J lost 7 bases, and 5 bases stayed unmatched. CDR3 DNA sequence: TGTGCCAGCAGCCAAGAAGTAACAGGGGGGAATTCACCCCTCCACTTT. Translating gives CASSQEVTGGNSPLHF.

In its sample, this clone was seen a few times. The chain's CDR3 is CASSVLAGRSYNEQFF. DNA of the CDR3: TGCGCCAGCAGTGTACTAGCGGGAAGGTCCTACAATGAGCAGTTCTTC. The chain carries TRBV10-2 and TRBJ2-1, with TRBD2 matching over 10 bases. V gave up 4 bases and J gave up 1 base; unmatched junction bases: 4. Germline V gene lookup returns CDR1 WSHSY and CDR2 SAAADI. The CDR3 is 16 amino acids.

The chain carries TRBV2 and TRBJ1-4; maybe TRBD1 (6 bases). Germline-derived CDR1 and CDR2 are SNHLY and FYNNEI. CDR3 length equals 14 residues. Trimming removed 6 bases at V and 6 bases at J, with 14 bases between. In DNA form, the CDR3 reads TGTGCCAGCAGCTCAAACAGGGTAGATGAAAAACTGTTTTTT. This encodes CASSSNRVDEKLFF.

This clone was observed a single time. The chain joins TRBV10-2 to TRBJ1-1; weak D call: TRBD1 (6 bases). Trimming took 5 bases from V and 10 from J, leaving 17 bases between them. The CDR3 totals 13 residues. Germline V gene sequence: CDR1 WSHSY, CDR2 SAAADI. The CDR3 region is CASSSQGPERAFF. CDR3 DNA sequence: TGCGCCAGCAGTTCACAGGGTCCTGAAAGAGCTTTCTTT.

This sequence joins TRBV19 and TRBJ1-1; no clear D. The germline V gene encodes CDR1 LNHDA and CDR2 SQIVND (reference sequence). The CDR3 runs 15 residues. The V end lost 5 bases, the J end lost 0 bases, and 13 bases lay between the germline ends. The DNA of the CDR3 is TGTGCCAGTAGTCCCACTAATTGGTTGAACACTGAAGCTTTCTTT. It codes for CASSPTNWLNTEAFF.

The V and J genes are TRBV7-2 and TRBJ2-1; D possibly corresponds to TRBD2 (5 bases). The CDR3 is 15 residues long. V shed 4 bases and J shed 7 bases, with 17 bases lying between them. CDR1 and CDR2 (germline): SGHTA, FQGNSA. The CDR3 sequence is CASSSFIGDGNEQFF. CDR3 in DNA: TGTGCCAGCAGCTCGTTCATCGGGGATGGGAATGAGCAGTTCTTC.

This clone was seen a few times. The genes are TRBV10-3 and TRBJ1-5, with 7 bases lining up with TRBD1. Germline values: CDR1 ENHRY, CDR2 SYGVKD. The CDR3 covers 14 residues. V was pared by 6 bases and J by 1 base, with 3 bases of the junction left unmatched. The CDR3 loop is CAIRSTGSNQPQHF. CDR3 DNA: TGTGCCATCAGATCGACAGGGAGCAATCAGCCCCAGCATTTT.

The gene calls are TRBV6-9 and TRBJ1-5; a weak D match, TRBD1 (5 bases). Trimming removed 2 bases from V and 4 bases from J, with 15 bases in between. The germline gives CDR1 MNHGY, CDR2 SVAAGI. The CDR3 runs to 16 residues. CDR3 in DNA: TGTGCCAGCAGTTATATGGGGGTGACCTTTAATCAGCCCCAGCATTTT. Translating it yields CASSYMGVTFNQPQHF.

This clone showed up just once. The chain has TRBV25-1 and TRBJ2-7, with no clear D. The V gene's germline CDR1 is MGHDK and CDR2 SYGVNS. This CDR3 has 11 amino acids. V was shortened by 3 bases and J by 3 bases, with 3 bases between the two germline ends. CDR3: CASSEVYEQYF. The CDR3 coding sequence is TGTGCCAGCAGTGAGGTCTACGAGCAGTACTTC.

This clone was recorded only once. This chain joins TRBV7-2 and TRBJ1-3; D is possibly TRBD1 (6 bases). V shed 0 bases and J shed 4 bases, with 10 bases lying between them. Per germline, CDR1 SGHTA and CDR2 FQGNSA. The length of the CDR3 is 15 residues. CDR3 residues: CASSLATGTGNTIYF. The CDR3 DNA follows: TGTGCCAGCAGCTTAGCGACAGGCACGGGAAACACCATATATTTT.

The chain carries TRBV4-1 and TRBJ1-1, with TRBD1 as a possible D gene (6 bases). Germline V gene sequence: CDR1 MGHRA, CDR2 YSYEKL. Trimming shortened V by 4 bases and J by 8 bases, and 14 bases separated the two germline ends. The CDR3 spans 13 residues. The CDR3 DNA reads as TGCGCCAGCAGCCGAGGGACATTCGCCGAAGCTTTCTTT. Amino acid sequence: CASSRGTFAEAFF.

The chain joins TRBV29-1 to TRBJ1-1; possibly TRBD1 for D (5 bases). Trimming cost V 3 bases and J 7 bases, with 12 bases left between them. Germline V gene sequence: CDR1 SQVTM, CDR2 ANQGSEA. The CDR3 consists of 12 residues. This CDR3 reads CSVEAAGLEAFF. CDR3 sequence (DNA): TGCAGCGTTGAGGCGGCGGGACTTGAAGCTTTCTTT. The full variable domain, completed using reference TRBV29-1 and TRBJ1-1, is SAVISQKPSRDICQRGTSLTIQCQVDSQVTMMFWYRQQPGQSLTLIATANQGSEATYESGFVIDKFPISRPNLTFSTLTVSNMSPEDSSIYLCSVEAAGLEAFFGQGTRLTVV.

This rearrangement joins TRBV6-1 to TRBJ2-4; 7 bases map to TRBD1. The CDR3 runs to 16 residues. V was clipped by 2 bases and J by 0 bases; unmatched bases: 4. CDR1 and CDR2 from the germline V gene are MNHNS and SASEGT. CDR3 nucleotide sequence: TGTGCCAGCAGTGAACGGGACAGTTTAGCCAAAAACATTCAGTACTTC. Protein product: CASSERDSLAKNIQYF.

The V call is TRBV18, the J call TRBJ2-7, with D hard to call. V lost 2 bases, J lost 7 bases, and 9 bases lay in between. The V gene's germline CDR1 is KGHSH and CDR2 LQKENI. CDR3 length: 12 amino acids. CDR3 protein: CASSPSRLEQYF. Here the CDR3 DNA reads TGTGCCAGCTCACCAAGTAGGCTGGAGCAGTACTTC. The variable domain in full, completed from reference TRBV18 and TRBJ2-7, reads NAGVMQNPRHLVRRRGQEARLRCSPMKGHSHVYWYRQLPEEGLKFMVYLQKENIIDESGMPKERFSAEFPKEGPSILRIQQVVRGDSAAYFCASSPSRLEQYFGPGTRLTVT.